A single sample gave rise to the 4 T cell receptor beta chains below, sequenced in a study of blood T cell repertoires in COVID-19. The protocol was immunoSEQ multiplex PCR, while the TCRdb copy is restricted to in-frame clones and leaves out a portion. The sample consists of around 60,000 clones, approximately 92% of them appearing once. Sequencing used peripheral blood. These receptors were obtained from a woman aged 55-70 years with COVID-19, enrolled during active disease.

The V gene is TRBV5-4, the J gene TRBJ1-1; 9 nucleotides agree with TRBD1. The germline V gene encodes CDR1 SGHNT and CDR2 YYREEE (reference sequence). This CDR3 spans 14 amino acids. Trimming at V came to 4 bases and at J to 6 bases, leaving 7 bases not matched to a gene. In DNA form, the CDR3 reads TGTGCCAGCAGCCCTGACAGGGGGAGTTCTGAAGCTTTCTTT. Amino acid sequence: CASSPDRGSSEAFF.

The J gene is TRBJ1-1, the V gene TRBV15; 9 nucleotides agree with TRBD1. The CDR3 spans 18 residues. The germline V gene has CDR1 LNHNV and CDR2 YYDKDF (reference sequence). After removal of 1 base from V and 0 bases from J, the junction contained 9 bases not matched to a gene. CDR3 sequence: CATSRGRGTGHMNTEAFF. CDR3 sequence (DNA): TGTGCCACCAGCAGAGGTAGAGGGACAGGGCATATGAACACTGAAGCTTTCTTT.

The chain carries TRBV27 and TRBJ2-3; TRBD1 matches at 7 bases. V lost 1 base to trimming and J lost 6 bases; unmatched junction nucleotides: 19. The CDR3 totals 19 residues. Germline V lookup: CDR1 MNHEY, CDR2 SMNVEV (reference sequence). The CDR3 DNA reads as TGTGCCAGCAGTTTATTGGGGACAGCCAGACTACCCGGGGTCGATACGCAGTATTTT. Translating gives CASSLLGTARLPGVDTQYF.

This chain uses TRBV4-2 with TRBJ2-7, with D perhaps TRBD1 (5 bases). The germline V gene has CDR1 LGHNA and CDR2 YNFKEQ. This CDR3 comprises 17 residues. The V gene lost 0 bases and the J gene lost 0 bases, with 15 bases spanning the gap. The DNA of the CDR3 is TGTGCCAGCAGCCAAGAAGGCATGAGACAGAGCTCCTACGAGCAGTACTTC. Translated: CASSQEGMRQSSYEQYF.